One sample yielded the 21 T cell receptor beta chains listed below, sequenced in a study of blood T cell repertoires in COVID-19. The table came from immunoSEQ multiplex PCR; TCRdb's copy has only in-frame clones and leaves some out. In the table there are around 340,000 clones, about 83% of which are singletons. Sequencing was performed on peripheral blood. These receptors came from a man aged 30 to 45 with active or convalescent COVID-19.

V usage is TRBV7-7 and J usage is TRBJ2-1, with 8 bases aligning to TRBD1. V was pared by 3 bases and J by 4 bases, with 2 bases of the junction left unmatched. CDR1 is SSHAT, CDR2 FNYEAQ, per germline (reference sequence). The CDR3 has 14 amino acids. CDR3 protein: CASSLGTGYNEQFF. CDR3 bases: TGTGCCAGCAGCTTGGGGACAGGTTACAATGAGCAGTTCTTC. Combining the CDR3 with reference TRBV7-7 and TRBJ2-1 gives the whole variable domain GAGVSQSPRYKVTKRGQDVTLRCDPISSHATLYWYQQALGQGPEFLTYFNYEAQPDKSGLPSDRFSAERPEGSISTLTIQRTEQRDSAMYRCASSLGTGYNEQFFGPGTRLTVL.

The V gene is TRBV6-2 or TRBV6-3, the J gene TRBJ2-1; the D call may be TRBD1 or TRBD2 (6 bases each). The CDR3 length is 15 residues. The V gene lost 6 bases and the J gene lost 1 base, with 13 bases spanning the gap. Germline CDR1 and CDR2: MNHEY and SVGEGT. The CDR3 DNA reads TGTGCCAGCAGCCAGGGGACTCCATCCTACAATGAGCAGTTCTTC. Amino acid sequence: CASSQGTPSYNEQFF.

The chain employs TRBV2 and TRBJ2-5, with D maybe TRBD1 (6 bases). Germline V gene data show CDR1 as SNHLY and CDR2 as FYNNEI. With 4 bases removed from V and 4 bases from J, the gap between germline ends came to 13 bases. This CDR3 has 14 residues. CDR3 in DNA: TGTGCCAGCAGTGCAGGGGTTGGGCTAGAGACCCAGTACTTC. As protein: CASSAGVGLETQYF.

This rearrangement joins TRBV3-1 (or the pseudogene TRBV3-2) to TRBJ1-5; D call uncertain. V shed 1 base and J shed 7 bases, with 8 bases lying between them. This CDR3 is built from 13 residues. The germline V gene encodes CDR1 LGHDT and CDR2 YNNKEL (reference sequence). This CDR3 reads CASSQGPTQPQHF. In DNA form, the CDR3 reads TGTGCCAGCAGCCAAGGCCCTACCCAGCCCCAGCATTTT.

Regarding this clone: At one end the junction does not follow the germline gene, possibly because of a read error. The rearrangement uses TRBV27 and TRBJ1-2; D is possibly TRBD1 (5 bases). There are 15 residues in the CDR3. Germline CDR1 and CDR2: MNHEY and SMNVEV (reference sequence). The CDR3 DNA reads TGTGCCAGCAGTTTATCGTGGGGGGGTATCTATCGCTACACCTTC. Translated, it gives CASSLSWGGIYRYTF.

The rearrangement joins TRBV6-5 to TRBJ2-7, with 8 bases fitting TRBD1. Per germline, CDR1 MNHEY and CDR2 SVGAGI. The CDR3 contains 15 residues. V was pared by 6 bases and J by 4 bases, with 11 bases of the junction left unmatched. In DNA, the CDR3 is TGTGCCAGCAGGGTCCCGGGACAGGCGACTTACGAGCAGTACTTC. As protein: CASRVPGQATYEQYF.

This clone occurred a few times. The chain combines TRBV7-8 with TRBJ2-6; D is possibly TRBD2 (6 bases). The CDR3 runs 18 residues. CDR1 is SGHVS, CDR2 FQNEAQ, per germline. V lost 6 bases and J 0 bases, leaving 18 bases between the germline ends. CDR3 in amino acids: CASRFSGLDLSGANVLTF. Written as DNA, the CDR3 is TGTGCCAGCAGATTCTCGGGACTGGACCTCTCTGGGGCCAACGTCCTGACTTTC. Filled out from reference TRBV7-8 and TRBJ2-6, the complete variable domain reads GAGVSQSPRYKVAKRGQDVALRCDPISGHVSLFWYQQALGQGPEFLTYFQNEAQLDKSGLPSDRFFAERPEGSVSTLKIQRTQQEDSAVYLCASRFSGLDLSGANVLTFGAGSRLTVL.

The V and J genes are TRBV7-9 and TRBJ1-1, with TRBD1 matching 7 bases. Looked up from germline, CDR1 is SEHNR and CDR2 is FQNEAQ (reference sequence). The V and J ends lost 5 bases and 2 bases, in that order; junction bases with no gene match: 8. This CDR3 is 15 amino acids long. The CDR3 nucleotides are TGTGCCAGCAGCATTCGACAGGGCACTAACACTGAAGCTTTCTTT. Translation: CASSIRQGTNTEAFF.

The rearrangement links TRBV7-6 to TRBJ2-3; no definite D call. Germline CDR1 SGHVS, CDR2 FNYEAQ. The CDR3 runs 12 residues. The germline V and J ends were trimmed by 0 bases and 6 bases, with 4 bases remaining between them. The CDR3 reads CASSLALDTQYF. DNA of the CDR3: TGTGCCAGCAGCTTAGCCCTTGATACGCAGTATTTT. The full variable domain, completed using reference TRBV7-6 and TRBJ2-3, is GAGVSQSPRYKVTKRGQDVALRCDPISGHVSLYWYRQALGQGPEFLTYFNYEAQQDKSGLPNDRFSAERPEGSISTLTIQRTEQRDSAMYRCASSLALDTQYFGPGTRLTVL.

The rearrangement links TRBV9 to TRBJ2-3, with 13 bases identical to TRBD2. The CDR3 is made up of 16 amino acids. The trim removed 0 bases at V and 4 bases at J, leaving 2 bases unmatched. In germline, CDR1 is SGDLS, CDR2 YYNGEE. CDR3 region: CASSVGTSGGPDTQYF. Here the CDR3 DNA reads TGTGCCAGCAGCGTAGGGACTAGCGGGGGCCCAGATACGCAGTATTTT.

The rearrangement joins TRBV7-3 to TRBJ2-7; a possible D gene is TRBD2 (5 bases). This CDR3 has 15 residues. Between the trimmed V and J ends, which lost 5 bases and 5 bases, there was a span of 19 bases. The germline V gene encodes CDR1 SGHTA and CDR2 FQGTGA. The CDR3 is CASSLGLGIDDEQYF. The CDR3 nucleotides are TGTGCCAGCAGCCTAGGACTGGGAATTGACGACGAGCAGTACTTC.

The chain recombines TRBV20-1 with TRBJ2-7, with D perhaps matching TRBD2 (5 bases). The germline V gene encodes CDR1 DFQATT and CDR2 SNEGSKA (reference sequence). The CDR3 extends over 12 amino acids. V was shortened by 6 bases and J by 7 bases, with 16 bases between the two germline ends. CDR3 DNA sequence: TGCAGTGCGAGTGGATCGGGATGGGAGCAGTACTTC. Translating gives CSASGSGWEQYF.

Notes on this clone: This same CDR3 is encoded by further DNA sequences in the sample. The chain employs TRBV7-2 and TRBJ1-1; the D gene is possibly TRBD1 (6 bases). The CDR3 covers 14 residues. V was trimmed by 5 bases and J by 0 bases, leaving 10 bases between them. The germline CDR1 and CDR2 sequences are SGHTA and FQGNSA. CDR3 DNA: TGTGCCAGCAGCCCGGACAGAATGAACACTGAAGCTTTCTTT. This gives the protein CASSPDRMNTEAFF.

The J gene is TRBJ1-4, the V gene TRBV18; 7 bases are shared with TRBD1. The CDR3 length is 13 residues. Germline loops: CDR1 KGHSH, CDR2 LQKENI. With V trimmed by 8 bases and J by 6 bases, 6 bases remained unmatched. CDR3 loop: CASTGQGDEKLFF. The CDR3 DNA follows: TGTGCCAGCACCGGTCAGGGGGATGAAAAACTGTTTTTT. The complete variable domain, with remaining parts taken from reference TRBV18 and TRBJ1-4, reads NAGVMQNPRHLVRRRGQEARLRCSPMKGHSHVYWYRQLPEEGLKFMVYLQKENIIDESGMPKERFSAEFPKEGPSILRIQQVVRGDSAAYFCASTGQGDEKLFFGSGTQLSVL.

The chain has TRBV9 and TRBJ2-2, with D possibly TRBD1 on 5 matching bases. CDR3 length: 16 residues. CDR1 is SGDLS, CDR2 YYNGEE, per germline. The ends were cut back, 0 bases at V and 0 bases at J, with 9 bases in the middle. The CDR3 is CASSVGVGANTGELFF. In DNA, the CDR3 is TGTGCCAGCAGCGTAGGTGTAGGGGCGAACACCGGGGAGCTGTTTTTT.

This chain connects TRBV5-1 to TRBJ2-7, with D possibly TRBD1 on 6 matching bases. The CDR3 contains 13 residues. Germline V CDR1 and CDR2: SGHRS, YFSETQ. Between the trimmed V and J ends, which lost 0 bases and 5 bases, there was a span of 9 bases. CDR3 in DNA: TGCGCCAGCAGCTTGGGGACAGCCAACGAGCAGTACTTC. Translating it yields CASSLGTANEQYF.

The rearrangement uses TRBV6-2 or TRBV6-3 and TRBJ1-1, with 7 positions matching TRBD1. V shed 6 bases and J 5 bases; nucleotides not matched to a gene: 3. Germline values: CDR1 MNHEY, CDR2 SVGEGT. The CDR3 runs 12 residues. In nucleotides, the CDR3 is TGTGCCAGCAGCCGGGACAGTACTGAAGCTTTCTTT. Translation: CASSRDSTEAFF.

The V call is TRBV11-3, the J call TRBJ1-1, with TRBD1 matching 9 bases. The CDR3 has 16 amino acids. Per the germline V gene, CDR1 is SGHNT and CDR2 is YENEEA. V shed 6 bases, J shed 6 bases, and the junction held 14 bases outside the gene matches. In DNA form, the CDR3 reads TGTGCCAGCAGTCCCGTCTCGCGGACAGGGGATCCTGAAGCTTTCTTT. Encoded protein: CASSPVSRTGDPEAFF.

J is TRBJ2-7 and V is TRBV27, with D perhaps TRBD1 (7 bases). V lost 6 bases and J lost 5, with 11 bases in between. The CDR3 has 12 residues. Germline loops: CDR1 MNHEY, CDR2 SMNVEV (reference sequence). The CDR3 loop reads CASRSGGNEQYF. The CDR3 nucleotides are TGTGCCAGCAGATCAGGGGGGAACGAGCAGTACTTC.

V and J are TRBV28 and TRBJ1-5; D not certain. The CDR3 runs to 12 residues. V lost 9 bases, J lost 6 bases, and 12 bases lay in between. Germline lookup yields CDR1 MDHEN and CDR2 SYDVKM. CDR3 sequence reads: CARGRATQPQHF. CDR3 coding DNA: TGTGCCAGAGGGAGGGCCACTCAGCCCCAGCATTTT.

In regard to this clone: Other DNA sequences of this sample code for an identical CDR3. V and J are TRBV6-5 and TRBJ1-5; 7 bases fit TRBD1. CDR3 length: 13 amino acids. The V gene's germline CDR1 is MNHEY and CDR2 SVGAGI. J was trimmed by 5 bases and V by 6 bases; bases with no gene match: 4. The CDR3: CASRGTAYQPQHF. CDR3 DNA sequence: TGTGCCAGCAGAGGGACAGCTTATCAGCCCCAGCATTTT.